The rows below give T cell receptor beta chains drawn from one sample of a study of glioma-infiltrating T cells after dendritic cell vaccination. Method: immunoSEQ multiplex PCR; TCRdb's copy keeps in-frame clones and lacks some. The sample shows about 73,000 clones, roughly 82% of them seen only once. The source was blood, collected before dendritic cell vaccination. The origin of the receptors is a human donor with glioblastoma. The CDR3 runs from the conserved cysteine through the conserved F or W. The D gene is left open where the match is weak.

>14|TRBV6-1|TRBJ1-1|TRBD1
CASSAWTGGFEAFF
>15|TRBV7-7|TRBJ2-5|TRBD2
CASSPSSGGEETQYF
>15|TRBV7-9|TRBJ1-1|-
CASSLAEGGVTEAFF
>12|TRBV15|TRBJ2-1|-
CATSRDAWEQFF
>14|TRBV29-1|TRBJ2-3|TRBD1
CSVWDRVGTDTQYF
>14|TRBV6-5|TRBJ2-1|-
CASSRTSMVDEQFF
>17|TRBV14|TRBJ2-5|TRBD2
CASSPGLAGGPWETQYF
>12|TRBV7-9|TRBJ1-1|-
CASNFRGTEAFF
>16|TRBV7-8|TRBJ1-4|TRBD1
CASSPLPRQGGEKLFF
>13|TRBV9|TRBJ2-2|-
CASSGTGTGELFF
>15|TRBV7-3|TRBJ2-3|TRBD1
CASSQGQASTDTQYF
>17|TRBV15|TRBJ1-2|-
CATSSPMFRGPRYGYTF
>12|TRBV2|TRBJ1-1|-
CATSRGDTEAFF
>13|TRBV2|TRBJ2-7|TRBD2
CASSETSGGEQYF
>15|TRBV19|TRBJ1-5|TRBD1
CASRKGQDSNQPQHF
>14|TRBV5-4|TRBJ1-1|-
CASRTWGGNTEAFF
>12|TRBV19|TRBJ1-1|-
CASSFTGVEAFF
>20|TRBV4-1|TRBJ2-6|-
CASSQASGRGPSPGANVLTF
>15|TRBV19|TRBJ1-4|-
CASSIDRTTNEKLFF
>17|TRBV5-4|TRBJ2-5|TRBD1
CASSLILTGTFQETQYF
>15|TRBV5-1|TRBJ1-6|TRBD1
CASSTGQGADSPLHF
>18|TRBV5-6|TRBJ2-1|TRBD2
CASSLWSSGGARSNEQFF
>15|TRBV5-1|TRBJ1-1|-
CASSLVAGRDTEAFF
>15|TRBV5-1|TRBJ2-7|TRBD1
CASSPRGTGVHEQYF
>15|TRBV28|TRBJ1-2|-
CASSSPPPGSSGYTF
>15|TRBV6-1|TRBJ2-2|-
CASSERLTNTGELFF
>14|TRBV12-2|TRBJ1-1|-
CASRSTGGETEAFF
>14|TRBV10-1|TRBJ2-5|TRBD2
CASSASGREETQYF
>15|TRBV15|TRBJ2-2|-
CATSRDRENTGELFF
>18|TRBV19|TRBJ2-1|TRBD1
CASSIEGTGPMGHNEQFF
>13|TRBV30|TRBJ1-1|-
CAWSGEGITEAFF
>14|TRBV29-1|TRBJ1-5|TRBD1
CSVAGQGKDQPQHF
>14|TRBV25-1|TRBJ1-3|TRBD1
CASEAGTGGNTIYF
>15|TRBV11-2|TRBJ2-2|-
CASSLTGWNTGELFF
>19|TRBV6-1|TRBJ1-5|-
CASSESGKIGSHSNQPQHF
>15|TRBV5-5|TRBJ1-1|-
CASSLNRLGNTEAFF
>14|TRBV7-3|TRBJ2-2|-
CASSLEGDTGELFF
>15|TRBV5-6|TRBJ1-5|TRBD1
CASSFGQGAYQPQHF
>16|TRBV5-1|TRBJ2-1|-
CASSLGGSTLGNEQFF
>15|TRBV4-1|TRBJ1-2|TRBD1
CASSQTGSPNYGYTF
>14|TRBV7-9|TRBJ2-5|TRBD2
CASRSSGGQETQYF
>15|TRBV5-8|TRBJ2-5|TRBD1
CASSLSGQGQETQYF
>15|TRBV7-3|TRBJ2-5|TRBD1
CASSLRQGSQETQYF